This is a list of T cell receptor beta chains from one sample in a study of technical replicates of blood from several donors. Sequencing was performed with immunoSEQ multiplex PCR; in TCRdb, only in-frame clones are kept and a portion is missing. There are 55,000 to 80,000 clones in the sample; roughly 98% occur only once, and approximately 0.17% lies in the top ten. The source material was T cells isolated from PBMCs. All receptors come from a human donor in good health. Both conserved end residues are part of each CDR3. A D gene is named only where the DNA matches it firmly. The size field is filled for only some rows; it gives once, few, many or a size class.

D: NA; J: TRBJ1-1; size: NA; V: TRBV21-1; DNA: TGTGCCAGCAGAATTCGCACTGAAGCTTTCTTT; CDR3: CASRIRTEAFF
D: NA; J: TRBJ1-6; size: NA; V: TRBV7-8; DNA: TGTGCCAGCAGCGTAGAGGCGGGGAGCCATAATTCACCCCTCCACTTT; CDR3: CASSVEAGSHNSPLHF
D: NA; J: TRBJ1-1; size: NA; V: TRBV5-1; DNA: TGCGCCAGCAGGGAACAGCAGAACACTGAAGCTTTCTTT; CDR3: CASREQQNTEAFF
D: NA; J: TRBJ1-1; size: NA; V: TRBV11-3; DNA: TGTGCCAGCAGCCGAGGGGAGGACACTGAAGCTTTCTTT; CDR3: CASSRGEDTEAFF
D: NA; J: TRBJ1-4; size: once; V: TRBV6-5; DNA: TGTGCCAGCAGTTATAGTGTGGCAGGGGTTAATGAAAAACTGTTTTTT; CDR3: CASSYSVAGVNEKLFF
D: NA; J: TRBJ2-7; size: NA; V: TRBV18; DNA: TGTGCCAGCTCAGATGTAGGGGACTACGAGCAGTACTTC; CDR3: CASSDVGDYEQYF
D: NA; J: TRBJ2-1; size: NA; V: TRBV7-9; DNA: TGTGCCAGCAGCTCCCGCGGGGTTGTAGATAATGAGCAGTTCTTC; CDR3: CASSSRGVVDNEQFF
D: NA; J: TRBJ2-2; size: NA; V: TRBV6-6; DNA: TGTGCCAGCAGTTATCGGGGGAACACCGGGGAGCTGTTTTTT; CDR3: CASSYRGNTGELFF
D: NA; J: TRBJ1-2; size: NA; V: TRBV9; DNA: TGTGCCAGCAGGGCGGCTCAGGGGATGAAGGATGGCTACACCTTC; CDR3: CASRAAQGMKDGYTF
D: NA; J: TRBJ2-3; size: NA; V: TRBV11-2; DNA: TGTGCCAGCAGTCAACTGGATACGCAGTATTTT; CDR3: CASSQLDTQYF
D: TRBD1; J: TRBJ2-1; size: NA; V: TRBV28; DNA: TGTGCCAGCAGTTTACCCCGGGACAGGGGGTTCGTCAGCTCCTACAATGAGCAGTTCTTC; CDR3: CASSLPRDRGFVSSYNEQFF
D: TRBD2; J: TRBJ2-4; size: NA; V: TRBV4-1; DNA: TGCGCCAGCAGCCAAGTTGCTAGCGGGAAAAACATTCAGTACTTC; CDR3: CASSQVASGKNIQYF
D: NA; J: TRBJ1-2; size: NA; V: TRBV5-1; DNA: TGCGCCAGCAGCCTATCCCAGGGCTATGGCTACACCTTC; CDR3: CASSLSQGYGYTF
D: NA; J: TRBJ1-4; size: NA; V: TRBV28; DNA: TGTGCCAGCAGTTTGATACCTACAACTAATGAAAAACTGTTTTTT; CDR3: CASSLIPTTNEKLFF
D: TRBD1; J: TRBJ1-2; size: once; V: TRBV5-1; DNA: TGCGCCAGCAGCACCGGGACAGGGCGGTATGGCTACACCTTC; CDR3: CASSTGTGRYGYTF
D: TRBD1; J: TRBJ2-7; size: NA; V: TRBV2; DNA: TGTGCCTCCACGCGGGACAGGGGCTCCTACGAGCAGTACTTC; CDR3: CASTRDRGSYEQYF
D: NA; J: TRBJ2-3; size: NA; V: TRBV6-1; DNA: TGTGCCAGCAGACCACATAGGCAGGCCCCAGATACGCAGTATTTT; CDR3: CASRPHRQAPDTQYF
D: TRBD1; J: TRBJ1-2; size: NA; V: TRBV6-5; DNA: TGTGCCAGCAGTCCAGGGGGCAGAGGCTACACCTTC; CDR3: CASSPGGRGYTF
D: NA; J: TRBJ2-1; size: NA; V: TRBV7-2; DNA: TGTGCCAGCAGCGTACAACAGGGTTACAATGAGCAGTTCTTC; CDR3: CASSVQQGYNEQFF
D: NA; J: TRBJ2-6; size: medium-sized; V: TRBV4-2; DNA: TGTGCCAGCAGCCAAGAAACAGGTTCTGGGGCCAACGTCCTGACTTTC; CDR3: CASSQETGSGANVLTF
D: NA; J: TRBJ1-2; size: once; V: TRBV9; DNA: TGTGCCAGCAGCCCCTCGGACAATATAGGCGGCTACACCTTC; CDR3: CASSPSDNIGGYTF
D: NA; J: TRBJ2-7; size: NA; V: TRBV10-1; DNA: TGCGCCAGCAGTGACGGGTACGAGCAGTACTTC; CDR3: CASSDGYEQYF
D: TRBD2; J: TRBJ2-5; size: few; V: TRBV11-2; DNA: TGTGCCAGCAGCCTGCCCCCTAGCGGGCAAGAGACCCAGTACTTC; CDR3: CASSLPPSGQETQYF
D: NA; J: TRBJ1-1; size: NA; V: TRBV9; DNA: TGTGCCAGCAGCGCCGGGTGGGTAGGCGACACTGAAGCTTTCTTT; CDR3: CASSAGWVGDTEAFF
D: NA; J: TRBJ2-1; size: NA; V: TRBV9; DNA: TGTGCCAGCAGCGTCGGAAGCCCGAGGGTTTCCAATGAGCAGTTCTTC; CDR3: CASSVGSPRVSNEQFF
D: TRBD1; J: TRBJ2-1; size: NA; V: TRBV29-1; DNA: TGCAGCGTTGAAGTTCGAAGGGCGACAGGGCGCCTGGGCAATGAGCAGTTCTTC; CDR3: CSVEVRRATGRLGNEQFF
D: NA; J: TRBJ2-4; size: NA; V: TRBV7-6; DNA: TGTGCCAGCAGCTTCGTCTTGAGGCAGAAAAACATTCAGTACTTC; CDR3: CASSFVLRQKNIQYF
D: NA; J: TRBJ1-2; size: NA; V: TRBV7-9; DNA: TGTGCCAGCAGCCCTCTGGGAGGCACCTTC; CDR3: CASSPLGGTF
D: TRBD1; J: TRBJ2-1; size: once; V: TRBV11-2; DNA: TGTGCCAGCAGCTTACATATTTGGACCGGGACAGGGGTCGACAATGAGCAGTTCTTC; CDR3: CASSLHIWTGTGVDNEQFF
D: TRBD2; J: TRBJ2-1; size: once; V: TRBV5-4; DNA: TGTGCCAGCAGCTTGGGGACTAGCGGATACAATGAGCAGTTCTTC; CDR3: CASSLGTSGYNEQFF